This T cell receptor (beta chain) was retrieved from a study of response to subunit inactivated influenza vaccine. Study-wide findings and caveats: Researchers suggested that each seasonal influenza vaccination recruits few new T cells.

CDR1 and CDR2 (germline): DFQATT, SNEGSKA (reference sequence). This CDR3 spans 16 amino acids. Trimming took 2 bases from V and 0 from J; bases not matched to a gene: 5. TCRdb recomputed calls from the RT-PCR reads with MiXCR, one row per CDR3 protein. Of over 750,000 distinct CDR3 sequences in the sample, 21% were seen once. Worth noting for this clonotype: Its antigen is still unknown.

The sequence derives from a man aged 50-59 years who received an inactivated influenza vaccine. The rearrangement uses TRBV20-1 and TRBJ2-3; 10 bases match TRBD2. The source was PBMCs from blood, collected more than 4 days after vaccination. The CDR3 sequence: CSARQPSGRSTDTQYF. CDR3 bases: TGCAGTGCTAGACAGCCTAGCGGGAGAAGCACAGATACGCAGTATTTT.